What follows are 12 T cell receptor beta chains derived from one specimen sequenced in a study of OX40 agonist ivuxolimab in advanced cancers. Profiled with immunoSEQ multiplex PCR; TCRdb holds only in-frame clones, not every one. This table has roughly 19,000 clones, 79% appearing once. The input for sequencing was CD4+ or CD8+ T cells sorted from blood, taken in a trial of the OX40 agonist ivuxolimab. Receptors were obtained from an adult with an advanced solid tumor such as melanoma, head and neck, liver or kidney cancer.

This CDR3 is CASSLETGITSPLHF. CDR3 coding DNA: TGTGCCAGCAGTCTTGAGACAGGGATAACTTCACCCCTCCACTTT. This chain joins TRBV28 and TRBJ1-6, with 7 bases matching TRBD1. With 5 bases clipped from V and 9 bases from J, the junction kept 10 bases outside the gene matches. CDR3 size: 15 residues. Germline CDR1 and CDR2: MDHEN and SYDVKM.

This chain connects TRBV2 to TRBJ2-7, with 9 bases identical to TRBD1. The junction had 8 bases not matched to a gene; V was cut back by 5 bases and J by 0 bases. Germline CDR1 is SNHLY and CDR2 is FYNNEI. The CDR3 totals 16 residues. As DNA, the CDR3 is TGTGCCAGCAGTTCGGTAGGGGGACAGGGCTCCTACGAGCAGTACTTC. Its protein is CASSSVGGQGSYEQYF.

This rearrangement joins TRBV5-5 to TRBJ1-5; D is uncertain. CDR3 length: 14 amino acids. Between the trimmed V and J ends, which lost 7 bases and 1 base, there was a span of 12 bases. Germline CDR1 and CDR2: SGHKS and YYEKEE (reference sequence). The CDR3 DNA follows: TGTGCCAGCGCGTCATGGGGAAGCAATCAGCCCCAGCATTTT. Its protein product is CASASWGSNQPQHF. Using reference TRBV5-5 and TRBJ1-5 for the parts outside the CDR3, the full variable domain is DAGVTQSPTHLIKTRGQQVTLRCSPISGHKSVSWYQQVLGQGPQFIFQYYEKEERGRGNFPDRFSARQFPNYSSELNVNALLLGDSALYLCASASWGSNQPQHFGDGTRLSIL.

Note on this clone: One end of the junction is discordant with germline, which a read error may explain. V gene TRBV7-9 combines with J gene TRBJ1-4; a possible D gene is TRBD1 (5 bases). The CDR3 has 14 amino acids. The germline CDR1 and CDR2 sequences are SEHNR and FQNEAQ (reference sequence). The CDR3 region has the DNA TGTGCCAGCAGCCTCGACAGTTATAATGGAAAACTGTTTTTT. Its translation is CASSLDSYNGKLFF.

The chain joins TRBV7-9 to TRBJ1-1; D gene unclear. The CDR3 spans 12 residues. Trimming took 0 bases from V and 7 from J, leaving 6 bases between them. Per the germline V gene, CDR1 is SEHNR and CDR2 is FQNEAQ (reference sequence). The CDR3 DNA sequence: TGTGCCAGCAGCTTAGCGGTTGGTGAAGCTTTCTTT. Translating it yields CASSLAVGEAFF.

The V and J genes are TRBV5-4 and TRBJ2-7; either TRBD1 or TRBD2 may fit D (5 bases each). This CDR3 region has 14 residues. Per germline, CDR1 SGHNT and CDR2 YYREEE (reference sequence). The V gene lost 5 bases and the J gene lost 2 bases, with 14 bases spanning the gap. The CDR3 reads CASSTTGTPYEQYF. As DNA, the CDR3 is TGTGCCAGCAGTACCACCGGGACCCCCTACGAGCAGTACTTC.

V gene TRBV5-4 combines with J gene TRBJ2-3, with 9 bases that match TRBD2. CDR1 and CDR2 from the germline V gene are SGHNT and YYREEE (reference sequence). This CDR3 contains 16 residues. The ends lost 1 base at V and 2 bases at J; junction bases unmatched: 5. The CDR3 DNA reads TGTGCCAGCAGCTTGCTAGCGGGGATACTCACAGATACGCAGTATTTT. As protein: CASSLLAGILTDTQYF. The variable domain in full, completed from reference TRBV5-4 and TRBJ2-3, reads ETGVTQSPTHLIKTRGQQVTLRCSSQSGHNTVSWYQQALGQGPQFIFQYYREEENGRGNFPPRFSGLQFPNYSSELNVNALELDDSALYLCASSLLAGILTDTQYFGPGTRLTVL.

V and J are TRBV19 and TRBJ1-1; D gene ambiguous. The germline CDR1 and CDR2 sequences are LNHDA and SQIVND (reference sequence). The V gene lost 3 bases and the J gene lost 1 base, with 6 bases spanning the gap. The CDR3 is made up of 13 amino acids. The chain's CDR3 is CASSIEWNTEAFF. As DNA, the CDR3 is TGTGCCAGTAGTATCGAGTGGAACACTGAAGCTTTCTTT.

The chain combines TRBV2 with TRBJ2-1, with D perhaps TRBD2 (6 bases). V was clipped by 9 bases and J by 7 bases, with 19 bases between them. The CDR3 extends over 14 amino acids. Germline V gene lookup returns CDR1 SNHLY and CDR2 FYNNEI. CDR3 nucleotide sequence: TGTGCCAGGGGCCGGGACTCCTCTTGGAATGAGCAGTTCTTC. Translation gives CARGRDSSWNEQFF. Variable domain in full (rest from reference TRBV2 and TRBJ2-1): EPEVTQTPSHQVTQMGQEVILRCVPISNHLYFYWYRQILGQKVEFLVSFYNNEISEKSEIFDDQFSVERPDGSNFTLKIRSTKLEDSAMYFCARGRDSSWNEQFFGPGTRLTVL.

The CDR3 DNA reads as TGCGCCAGCAACCGGGACAGCGGGGAGACCCAGTACTTC. Translation: CASNRDSGETQYF. The chain uses TRBV5-1 and TRBJ2-5; perhaps TRBD1 as D (7 bases). This CDR3 has 13 residues. Trimming pared 6 bases from V and 5 bases from J, leaving 14 bases between. Germline lookup yields CDR1 SGHRS and CDR2 YFSETQ.

This chain links TRBV5-6 with TRBJ1-2; a weak D match, TRBD1 (6 bases). With 6 bases removed from V and 1 base from J, the gap between germline ends came to 19 bases. In germline, CDR1 is SGHDT, CDR2 YYEEEE. This CDR3 spans 16 amino acids. CDR3 residues: CASIEEGTMGNYGYTF. The CDR3 bases are TGTGCCAGCATCGAGGAGGGGACAATGGGTAACTATGGCTACACCTTC.

The gene calls are TRBV7-6 and TRBJ1-4, with no clear D. The CDR3 length is 15 residues. The ends were cut back, 5 bases at V and 3 bases at J, with 13 bases in the middle. Germline CDR1 SGHVS, CDR2 FNYEAQ. The CDR3 DNA follows: TGTGCCAGCAGCGCCAGTGGGTTACCTAATGAAAAACTGTTTTTT. Translating gives CASSASGLPNEKLFF.